This TCR beta chain was sequenced during a study of CD4 T cells in relation to SARS-CoV-2 and coronaviruses. V dropped 4 bases and J dropped 4; count of bases not matched to a gene: 2. Germline V CDR1 and CDR2: SGHTA, FQGTGA. The CDR3 contains 13 residues. CD4+ T cells from unexposed donors were obtained before the COVID-19 pandemic (2011-2018). The cells were cultured for roughly 11 days before CD4+ T cells were isolated. Unexposed-donor CD4+ T cells were probed with SARS-CoV-2 S/N and four cold-coronavirus spikes, cells permitting. The repertoire was sequenced with immunoSEQ multiplex PCR; TCRdb's copy has only in-frame clones and lacks some. The sample has under 20,000 clones, roughly 77% seen once. For this clone: The antigen remains undetermined.

This sequence originates from a human donor in good health. The specimen was CD4+ T cells from PBMCs, cultured in vitro. The chain is built from TRBV7-3 and TRBJ2-3; 7 nucleotides align to TRBD2. The CDR3 reads CASSWDYSDTQYF. The CDR3 DNA is TGTGCCAGCAGCTGGGACTACTCAGATACGCAGTATTTT.